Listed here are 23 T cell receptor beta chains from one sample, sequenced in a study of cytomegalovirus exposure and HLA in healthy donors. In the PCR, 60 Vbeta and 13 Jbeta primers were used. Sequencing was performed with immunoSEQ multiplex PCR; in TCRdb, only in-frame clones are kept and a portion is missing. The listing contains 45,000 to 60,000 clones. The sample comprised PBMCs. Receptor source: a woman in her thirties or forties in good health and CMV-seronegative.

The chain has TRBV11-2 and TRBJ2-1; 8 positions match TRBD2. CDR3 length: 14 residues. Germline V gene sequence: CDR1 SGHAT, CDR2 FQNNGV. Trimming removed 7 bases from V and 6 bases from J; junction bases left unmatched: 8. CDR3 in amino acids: CASTGLVTSNEQFF. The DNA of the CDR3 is TGTGCCAGCACGGGACTAGTGACCTCCAATGAGCAGTTCTTC.

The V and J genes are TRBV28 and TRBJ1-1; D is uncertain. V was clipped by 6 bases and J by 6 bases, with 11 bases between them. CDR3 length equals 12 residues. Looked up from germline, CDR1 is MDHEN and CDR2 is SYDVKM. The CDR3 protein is CASREEFAEAFF. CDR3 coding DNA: TGTGCCAGCAGAGAGGAGTTCGCTGAAGCTTTCTTT.

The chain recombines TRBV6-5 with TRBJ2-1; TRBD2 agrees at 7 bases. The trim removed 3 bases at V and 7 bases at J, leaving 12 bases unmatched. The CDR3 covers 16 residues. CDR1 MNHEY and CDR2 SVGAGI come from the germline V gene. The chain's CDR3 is CASSYRTGAGGNEQFF. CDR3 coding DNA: TGTGCCAGCAGTTATCGGACGGGAGCCGGGGGGAATGAGCAGTTCTTC.

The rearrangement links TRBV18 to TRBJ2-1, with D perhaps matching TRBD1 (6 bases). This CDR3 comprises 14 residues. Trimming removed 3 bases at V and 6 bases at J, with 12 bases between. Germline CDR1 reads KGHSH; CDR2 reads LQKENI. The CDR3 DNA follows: TGTGCCAGCTCACCTCCCGAGGGGGTCAATGAGCAGTTCTTC. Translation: CASSPPEGVNEQFF. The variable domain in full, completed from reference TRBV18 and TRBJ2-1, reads NAGVMQNPRHLVRRRGQEARLRCSPMKGHSHVYWYRQLPEEGLKFMVYLQKENIIDESGMPKERFSAEFPKEGPSILRIQQVVRGDSAAYFCASSPPEGVNEQFFGPGTRLTVL.

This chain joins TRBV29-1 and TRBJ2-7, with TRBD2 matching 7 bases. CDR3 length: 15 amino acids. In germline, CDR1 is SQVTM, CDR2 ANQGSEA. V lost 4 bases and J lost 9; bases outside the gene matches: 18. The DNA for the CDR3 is TGCAGCGTTGTCAGGGCCGGGACTACCGCTACGAGGCAGTACTTC. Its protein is CSVVRAGTTATRQYF.

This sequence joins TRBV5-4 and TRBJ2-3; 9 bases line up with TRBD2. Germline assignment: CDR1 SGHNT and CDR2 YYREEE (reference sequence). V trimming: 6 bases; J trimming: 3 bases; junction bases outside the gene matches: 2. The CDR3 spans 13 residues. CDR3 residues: CASTLAGTDTQYF. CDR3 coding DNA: TGTGCCAGCACCCTAGCGGGAACAGATACGCAGTATTTT.

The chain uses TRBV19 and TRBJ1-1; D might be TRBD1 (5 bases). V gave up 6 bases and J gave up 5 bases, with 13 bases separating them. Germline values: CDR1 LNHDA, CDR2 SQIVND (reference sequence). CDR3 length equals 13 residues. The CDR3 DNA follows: TGTGCCAGTAGCCAGGGCGTTGGTACTGAAGCTTTCTTT. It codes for CASSQGVGTEAFF. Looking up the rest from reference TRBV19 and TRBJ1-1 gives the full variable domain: DGGITQSPKYLFRKEGQNVTLSCEQNLNHDAMYWYRQDPGQGLRLIYYSQIVNDFQKGDIAEGYSVSREKKESFPLTVTSAQKNPTAFYLCASSQGVGTEAFFGQGTRLTVV.

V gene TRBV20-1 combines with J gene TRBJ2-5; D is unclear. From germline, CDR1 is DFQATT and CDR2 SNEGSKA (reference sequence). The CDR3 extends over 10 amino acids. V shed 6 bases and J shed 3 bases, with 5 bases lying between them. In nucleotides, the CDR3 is TGCAGTGCAGCAAAAGAGACCCAGTACTTC. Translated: CSAAKETQYF.

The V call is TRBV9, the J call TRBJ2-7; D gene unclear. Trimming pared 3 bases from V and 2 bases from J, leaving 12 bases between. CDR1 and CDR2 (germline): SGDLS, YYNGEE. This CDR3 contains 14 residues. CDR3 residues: CASSASDSPYEQYF. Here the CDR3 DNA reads TGTGCCAGCAGCGCGTCAGATTCTCCCTACGAGCAGTACTTC. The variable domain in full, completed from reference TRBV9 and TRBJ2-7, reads DSGVTQTPKHLITATGQRVTLRCSPRSGDLSVYWYQQSLDQGLQFLIQYYNGEERAKGNILERFSAQQFPDLHSELNLSSLELGDSALYFCASSASDSPYEQYFGPGTRLTVT.

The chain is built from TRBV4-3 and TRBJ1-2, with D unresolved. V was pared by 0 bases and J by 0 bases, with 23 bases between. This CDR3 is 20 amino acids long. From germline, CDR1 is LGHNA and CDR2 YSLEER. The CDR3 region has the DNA TGCGCCAGCAGCCAAGAGTTGGGAGCAGCGATAATAACCTCTAACTATGGCTACACCTTC. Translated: CASSQELGAAIITSNYGYTF.

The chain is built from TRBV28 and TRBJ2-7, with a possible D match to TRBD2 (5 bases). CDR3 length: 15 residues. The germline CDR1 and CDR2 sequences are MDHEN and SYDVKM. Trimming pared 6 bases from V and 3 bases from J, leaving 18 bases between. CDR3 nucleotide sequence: TGTGCCAGCAGCCGAGGTTGGAGAGGGCTCTACGAGCAGTACTTC. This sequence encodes CASSRGWRGLYEQYF.

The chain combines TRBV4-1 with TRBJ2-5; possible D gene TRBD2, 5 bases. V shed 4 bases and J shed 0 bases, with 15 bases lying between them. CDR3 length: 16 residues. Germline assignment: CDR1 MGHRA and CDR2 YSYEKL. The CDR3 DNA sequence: TGCGCCAGCAGCCGAGGACTTCGCAACCACCAAGAGACCCAGTACTTC. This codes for CASSRGLRNHQETQYF.

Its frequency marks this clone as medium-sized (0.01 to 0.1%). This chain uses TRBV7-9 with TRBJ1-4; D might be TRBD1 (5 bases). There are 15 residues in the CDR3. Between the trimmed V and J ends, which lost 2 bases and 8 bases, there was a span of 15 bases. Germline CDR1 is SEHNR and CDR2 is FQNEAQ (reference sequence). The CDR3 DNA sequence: TGTGCCAGCAGCTTATTCCAGGGACTGAGGGAAAAACTGTTTTTT. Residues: CASSLFQGLREKLFF. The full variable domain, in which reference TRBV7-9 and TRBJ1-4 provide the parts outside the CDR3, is DTGVSQNPRHKITKRGQNVTFRCDPISEHNRLYWYRQTLGQGPEFLTYFQNEAQLEKSRLLSDRFSAERPKGSFSTLEIQRTEQGDSAMYLCASSLFQGLREKLFFGSGTQLSVL.

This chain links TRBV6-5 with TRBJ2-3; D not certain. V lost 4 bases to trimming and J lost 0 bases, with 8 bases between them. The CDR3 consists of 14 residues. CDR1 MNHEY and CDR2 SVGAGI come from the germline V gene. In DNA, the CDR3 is TGTGCCAGCAGTTTGGAGAGGAGCACAGATACGCAGTATTTT. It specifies CASSLERSTDTQYF.

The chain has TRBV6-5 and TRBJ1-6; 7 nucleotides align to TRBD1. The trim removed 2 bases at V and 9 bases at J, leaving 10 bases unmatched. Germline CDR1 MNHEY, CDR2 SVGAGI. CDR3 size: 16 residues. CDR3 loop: CASSYTGGGEGSPLHF. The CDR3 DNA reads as TGTGCCAGCAGTTACACCGGAGGGGGCGAGGGTTCACCCCTCCACTTT.

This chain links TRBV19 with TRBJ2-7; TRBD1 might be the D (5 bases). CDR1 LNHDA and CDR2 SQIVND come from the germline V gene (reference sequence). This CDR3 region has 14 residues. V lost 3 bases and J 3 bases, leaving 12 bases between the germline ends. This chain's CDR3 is CASSIWGQIYEQYF. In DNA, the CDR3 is TGTGCCAGTAGTATTTGGGGCCAGATCTACGAGCAGTACTTC. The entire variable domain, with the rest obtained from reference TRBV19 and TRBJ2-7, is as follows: DGGITQSPKYLFRKEGQNVTLSCEQNLNHDAMYWYRQDPGQGLRLIYYSQIVNDFQKGDIAEGYSVSREKKESFPLTVTSAQKNPTAFYLCASSIWGQIYEQYFGPGTRLTVT.

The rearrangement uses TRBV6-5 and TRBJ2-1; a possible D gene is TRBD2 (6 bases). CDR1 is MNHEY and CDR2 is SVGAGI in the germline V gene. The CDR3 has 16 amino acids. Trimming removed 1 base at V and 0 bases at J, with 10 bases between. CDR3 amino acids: CASSYYGGSSYNEQFF. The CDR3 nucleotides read TGTGCCAGCAGTTACTATGGGGGGAGCTCCTACAATGAGCAGTTCTTC.

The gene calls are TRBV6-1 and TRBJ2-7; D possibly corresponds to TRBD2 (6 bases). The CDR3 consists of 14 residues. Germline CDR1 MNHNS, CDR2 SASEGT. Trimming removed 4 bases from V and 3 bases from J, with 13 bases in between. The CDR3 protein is CASSGLARLYEQYF. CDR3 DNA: TGTGCCAGCAGTGGGCTAGCGAGGCTCTACGAGCAGTACTTC.

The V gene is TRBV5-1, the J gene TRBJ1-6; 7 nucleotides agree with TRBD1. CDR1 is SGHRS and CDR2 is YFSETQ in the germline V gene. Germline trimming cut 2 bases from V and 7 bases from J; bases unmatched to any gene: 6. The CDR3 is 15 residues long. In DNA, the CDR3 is TGCGCCAGCAGCTTAACCGGGACAGCAAATTCACCCCTCCACTTT. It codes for CASSLTGTANSPLHF.

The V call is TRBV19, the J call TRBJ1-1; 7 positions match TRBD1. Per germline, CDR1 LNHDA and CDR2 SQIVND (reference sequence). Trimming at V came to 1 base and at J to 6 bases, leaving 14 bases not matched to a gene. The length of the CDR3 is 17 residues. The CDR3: CASSIVAIPTGKAEAFF. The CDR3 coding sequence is TGTGCCAGTAGTATAGTAGCTATCCCGACAGGGAAGGCTGAAGCTTTCTTT.

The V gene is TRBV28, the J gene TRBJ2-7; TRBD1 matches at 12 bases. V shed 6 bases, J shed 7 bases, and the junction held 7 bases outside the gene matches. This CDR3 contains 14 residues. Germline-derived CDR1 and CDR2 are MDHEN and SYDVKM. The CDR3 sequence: CASSLGQGAREQYF. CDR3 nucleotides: TGTGCCAGCAGCCTGGGACAGGGGGCTAGAGAGCAGTACTTC. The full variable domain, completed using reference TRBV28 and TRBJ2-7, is DVKVTQSSRYLVKRTGEKVFLECVQDMDHENMFWYRQDPGLGLRLIYFSYDVKMKEKGDIPEGYSVSREKKERFSLILESASTNQTSMYLCASSLGQGAREQYFGPGTRLTVT.

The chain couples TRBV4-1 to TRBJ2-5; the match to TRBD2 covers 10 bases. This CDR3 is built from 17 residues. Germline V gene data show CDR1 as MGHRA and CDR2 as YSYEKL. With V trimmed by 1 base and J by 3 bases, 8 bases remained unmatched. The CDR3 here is CASSQVRTGTSEETQYF. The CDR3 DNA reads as TGCGCCAGCAGCCAAGTTCGCACCGGGACTAGCGAAGAGACCCAGTACTTC.

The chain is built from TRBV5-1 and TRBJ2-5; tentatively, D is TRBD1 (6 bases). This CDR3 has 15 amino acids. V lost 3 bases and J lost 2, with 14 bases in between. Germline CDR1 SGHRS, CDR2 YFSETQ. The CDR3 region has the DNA TGCGCCAGCAGCTATCGGACAGACTCTCAAGAGACCCAGTACTTC. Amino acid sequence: CASSYRTDSQETQYF.